Below, 30 T cell receptor beta chains from the same sample are listed, as sequenced in a study of blood T cell repertoires in COVID-19. Generated by immunoSEQ multiplex PCR, the TCRdb table keeps only in-frame clones and is missing some. This table has approximately 94,000 clones, about 89% appearing once. Sequencing was done on a sample of peripheral blood. These receptors were collected from a woman aged 50 to 60 in a cohort sampled during active COVID-19.

The chain recombines TRBV5-1 with TRBJ2-7; TRBD1 might be the D (5 bases). This CDR3 contains 15 residues. The germline V gene has CDR1 SGHRS and CDR2 YFSETQ. V lost 0 bases to trimming and J lost 3 bases, with 13 bases between them. This CDR3 is CASSLEAGSNYEQYF. The DNA of the CDR3 is TGCGCCAGCAGCTTGGAGGCAGGGTCCAACTACGAGCAGTACTTC.

This rearrangement joins TRBV19 to TRBJ2-2; weak D call: TRBD1 (6 bases). CDR1 and CDR2 from the germline V gene are LNHDA and SQIVND (reference sequence). Trimming cost V 4 bases and J 1 base, with 13 bases left between them. This CDR3 spans 16 amino acids. The CDR3, as DNA: TGTGCCAGTAGTAAACAGCTAGGGGGGAACACCGGGGAGCTGTTTTTT. Translated, it gives CASSKQLGGNTGELFF.

The gene calls are TRBV19 and TRBJ1-1; possible D gene TRBD1, 6 bases. From germline, CDR1 is LNHDA and CDR2 SQIVND (reference sequence). The CDR3 spans 13 residues. Trimming left V 7 bases short and J 6 bases short, with 15 bases between. The CDR3 DNA is TGTGCCAGTATGGGACAAATTAGCTCTGAAGCTTTCTTT. Amino acids: CASMGQISSEAFF.

The CDR3 DNA follows: TGTGCCAGCAGGAGGGGGGGTGAGAGAAACACCATATATTTT. Translating it yields CASRRGGERNTIYF. V and J are TRBV2 and TRBJ1-3; D perhaps matches TRBD1 (6 bases). From germline, CDR1 is SNHLY and CDR2 FYNNEI. Between the trimmed V and J ends, which lost 6 bases and 5 bases, there was a span of 14 bases. The CDR3 length is 14 residues.

The rearrangement uses TRBV15 and TRBJ2-1, with 10 positions matching TRBD2. Germline V gene lookup returns CDR1 LNHNV and CDR2 YYDKDF (reference sequence). The CDR3 spans 16 residues. V lost 1 base, J lost 10 bases, and 10 bases stayed unmatched. In nucleotides, the CDR3 is TGTGCCACCAGCAGAGTGGCGCTAGCGGGAGAAAGCGAGCAGTTCTTC. Amino acids: CATSRVALAGESEQFF. The complete variable domain, with remaining parts taken from reference TRBV15 and TRBJ2-1, reads DAMVIQNPRYQVTQFGKPVTLSCSQTLNHNVMYWYQQKSSQAPKLLFHYYDKDFNNEADTPDNFQSRRPNTSFCFLDIRSPGLGDTAMYLCATSRVALAGESEQFFGPGTRLTVL.

The rearrangement links TRBV19 to TRBJ2-5; TRBD1 might be the D (6 bases). V was cut by 3 bases and J by 2 bases, with 13 bases left in between. This CDR3 is 15 amino acids long. Looked up from germline, CDR1 is LNHDA and CDR2 is SQIVND (reference sequence). The CDR3 loop is CASSIFQGQQETQYF. The DNA for the CDR3 is TGTGCCAGTAGTATTTTTCAGGGACAACAAGAGACCCAGTACTTC.

The CDR3 is CASSLEAGFGANVLTF. CDR3 sequence (DNA): TGCGCCAGCAGCTTGGAAGCAGGCTTTGGGGCCAACGTCCTGACTTTC. The rearrangement joins TRBV5-1 to TRBJ2-6; D unresolved. Looked up from germline, CDR1 is SGHRS and CDR2 is YFSETQ. Trimming removed 0 bases from V and 3 bases from J, with 10 bases in between. The CDR3 spans 16 residues.

This chain connects TRBV18 to TRBJ1-3; the D gene is possibly TRBD1 (6 bases). V lost 3 bases to trimming and J lost 3 bases, with 9 bases between them. This CDR3 has 14 residues. Per germline, CDR1 KGHSH and CDR2 LQKENI. CDR3 amino acids: CASSPKDSGNTIYF. DNA for the CDR3: TGTGCCAGCTCACCTAAGGACAGTGGAAACACCATATATTTT. The full variable domain, in which reference TRBV18 and TRBJ1-3 provide the parts outside the CDR3, is NAGVMQNPRHLVRRRGQEARLRCSPMKGHSHVYWYRQLPEEGLKFMVYLQKENIIDESGMPKERFSAEFPKEGPSILRIQQVVRGDSAAYFCASSPKDSGNTIYFGEGSWLTVV.

A note on this clone: Other DNA sequences of this sample code for an identical CDR3. The chain couples TRBV12-3 or TRBV12-4 to TRBJ1-2; TRBD1 is a possible D gene (5 bases). The CDR3 contains 13 residues. Deletions cut 1 base from V and 2 bases from J, with 5 bases between. The CDR3 DNA is TGTGCCAGCAGTTTAGGACAGAACTATGGCTACACCTTC. Protein sequence: CASSLGQNYGYTF.

The chain's CDR3 is CASRLTGGGNTEAFF. CDR3 DNA: TGTGCCAGCAGACTTACTGGGGGGGGAAACACTGAAGCTTTCTTT. The chain joins TRBV27 to TRBJ1-1, with D possibly TRBD1 on 5 matching bases. Trimming removed 6 bases at V and 2 bases at J, with 16 bases between. This CDR3 region has 15 residues. Germline assignment: CDR1 MNHEY and CDR2 SMNVEV (reference sequence).

The gene calls are TRBV28 and TRBJ2-2; D perhaps matches TRBD2 (5 bases). In germline, CDR1 is MDHEN, CDR2 SYDVKM. CDR3 length: 11 residues. The V end was cut by 6 bases, the J end by 8 bases, with 7 bases between. CDR3 bases: TGTGCCAGCAGACTAGGAGGGGAGCTGTTTTTT. This translates into CASRLGGELFF.

The chain is built from TRBV18 and TRBJ2-1; 7 nucleotides align to TRBD2. Losses at the gene ends were 3 bases for V and 12 bases for J; bases not matched to a gene: 11. The CDR3 spans 14 residues. The V gene's germline CDR1 is KGHSH and CDR2 LQKENI. The CDR3 protein is CASSPMLGGEAQFF. The CDR3 DNA reads TGTGCCAGCTCACCCATGCTGGGAGGGGAAGCGCAGTTCTTC.

CDR3 sequence (DNA): TGTGCCATCAGTGACCAATATGAGCAGTTCTTC. It encodes CAISDQYEQFF. V and J are TRBV10-3 and TRBJ2-1; D not certain. Looked up from germline, CDR1 is ENHRY and CDR2 is SYGVKD. The CDR3 loop spans 11 amino acids. The ends were cut back, 3 bases at V and 8 bases at J, with 5 bases in the middle.

Only a few counts were recorded for this clone. This chain connects TRBV5-1 to TRBJ2-3; a possible D gene is TRBD1 (6 bases). This CDR3 is built from 15 residues. The germline V gene encodes CDR1 SGHRS and CDR2 YFSETQ. V was shortened by 0 bases and J by 2 bases, with 10 bases between the two germline ends. The CDR3 loop reads CASSLGRGYTDTQYF. The CDR3 DNA reads as TGCGCCAGCAGCTTGGGCAGGGGCTACACAGATACGCAGTATTTT.

The gene calls are TRBV19 and TRBJ2-1; 9 nucleotides align to TRBD1. From germline, CDR1 is LNHDA and CDR2 SQIVND (reference sequence). This CDR3 contains 15 residues. The J segment lost 5 bases and the V segment lost 8 bases, leaving 10 bases of the junction unmatched. The CDR3 spells CASGNRGRSDNEQFF. The CDR3 region has the DNA TGTGCCAGTGGAAACAGGGGGCGAAGTGACAATGAGCAGTTCTTC.

This clone appeared once. CDR3 amino acids: CASSLLGKAGGNTGELFF. In nucleotides, the CDR3 is TGTGCCAGCAGCTTATTGGGAAAAGCGGGAGGGAACACCGGGGAGCTGTTTTTT. The J gene is TRBJ2-2, the V gene TRBV7-6; 9 bases map to TRBD2. Trimming removed 2 bases from V and 1 base from J; junction bases left unmatched: 8. Germline CDR1 reads SGHVS; CDR2 reads FNYEAQ. This CDR3 is built from 18 residues.

V usage is TRBV11-2 and J usage is TRBJ2-1; D possibly corresponds to TRBD1 (6 bases). The V end lost 4 bases, the J end lost 8 bases, and 15 bases lay between the germline ends. The CDR3 spans 14 residues. Germline-derived CDR1 and CDR2 are SGHAT and FQNNGV. CDR3 loop: CASSSEVRGYEQFF. CDR3 nucleotide sequence: TGTGCCAGCAGCTCCGAAGTTAGGGGGTATGAGCAGTTCTTC. Full variable domain (rest looked up from reference TRBV11-2 and TRBJ2-1): EAGVAQSPRYKIIEKRQSVAFWCNPISGHATLYWYQQILGQGPKLLIQFQNNGVVDDSQLPKDRFSAERLKGVDSTLKIQPAKLEDSAVYLCASSSEVRGYEQFFGPGTRLTVL.

This clone was picked up one time. The rearrangement joins TRBV30 to TRBJ1-1; D gene unclear. CDR1 and CDR2 (germline): GTSNPN, SVGIG (reference sequence). Trimming stripped 1 base from V and 1 base from J, with 4 bases between. CDR3 length equals 12 residues. CDR3 nucleotide sequence: TGTGCCTGGAGTGCTTGGAACACTGAAGCTTTCTTT. Its protein is CAWSAWNTEAFF.

This chain joins TRBV9 and TRBJ1-5; 11 positions match TRBD1. The length of the CDR3 is 15 residues. CDR1 is SGDLS and CDR2 is YYNGEE in the germline V gene. The J segment lost 7 bases and the V segment lost 4 bases, leaving 7 bases of the junction unmatched. DNA of the CDR3: TGTGCCAGCAGCCTCGGACAGGGGGCAGGACAGCCCCAGCATTTT. Encoded protein: CASSLGQGAGQPQHF.

The CDR3 protein is CASSRTGPTWEAFF. The CDR3 DNA sequence: TGTGCCAGCAGCCGGACAGGGCCGACGTGGGAAGCTTTCTTT. V gene TRBV14 combines with J gene TRBJ1-1; 8 bases map to TRBD1. The CDR3 contains 14 residues. The germline V gene has CDR1 SGHDN and CDR2 FVKESK. The V and J ends lost 4 bases and 8 bases, in that order; junction bases with no gene match: 9. Full variable domain (missing parts from reference TRBV14 and TRBJ1-1): EAGVTQFPSHSVIEKGQTVTLRCDPISGHDNLYWYRRVMGKEIKFLLHFVKESKQDESGMPNNRFLAERTGGTYSTLKVQPAELEDSGVYFCASSRTGPTWEAFFGQGTRLTVV.

The genes are TRBV6-2 or TRBV6-3 and TRBJ2-3; TRBD2 is a possible D gene (6 bases). The CDR3 has 14 amino acids. V gave up 4 bases and J gave up 0 bases, with 8 bases separating them. CDR1 and CDR2 from the germline V gene are MNHEY and SVGEGT. CDR3 amino acids: CASSLAGSTDTQYF. CDR3 coding DNA: TGTGCCAGCAGTTTGGCGGGAAGCACAGATACGCAGTATTTT.

The rearrangement uses TRBV18 and TRBJ2-7; TRBD1 matches 8 bases. The germline V gene has CDR1 KGHSH and CDR2 LQKENI. V shed 0 bases and J 2 bases; nucleotides not matched to a gene: 9. The CDR3 runs to 17 residues. The CDR3 DNA follows: TGTGCCAGCTCACCACCCAGAGGAGGACAGGGCACCTACGAGCAGTACTTC. This translates into CASSPPRGGQGTYEQYF.

V usage is TRBV6-5 and J usage is TRBJ2-1; tentatively, D is TRBD2 (6 bases). CDR1 and CDR2 (germline): MNHEY, SVGAGI. Trimming left V 5 bases short and J 6 bases short, with 11 bases between. The CDR3 extends over 13 amino acids. Here the CDR3 reads CASSPTRTNEQFF. The DNA of the CDR3 is TGTGCCAGCAGTCCGACTAGGACCAATGAGCAGTTCTTC.

The chain recombines TRBV19 with TRBJ1-2; TRBD1 matches at 8 bases. Looked up from germline, CDR1 is LNHDA and CDR2 is SQIVND (reference sequence). V was clipped by 7 bases and J by 4 bases; unmatched bases: 2. The CDR3 loop spans 12 amino acids. For the CDR3, the DNA is TGTGCCAGTACTACAGGGGGCTATGGCTACACCTTC. Translated, it gives CASTTGGYGYTF.

This rearrangement joins TRBV2 to TRBJ2-7; 12 bases match TRBD2. The germline V gene has CDR1 SNHLY and CDR2 FYNNEI. J gave up 5 bases and V 4 bases, and 3 bases lay outside the gene matches. The CDR3 has 14 residues. Here the CDR3 reads CASSATSGSNEQYF. For the CDR3, the DNA is TGTGCCAGCAGTGCGACTAGCGGGAGTAACGAGCAGTACTTC.

The V call is TRBV7-6, the J call TRBJ2-7, with 13 positions matching TRBD2. The trim removed 5 bases at V and 7 bases at J, leaving 14 bases unmatched. This CDR3 is built from 17 residues. From germline, CDR1 is SGHVS and CDR2 FNYEAQ. The DNA for the CDR3 is TGTGCCAGCAGCCCTCGGACTAGCGGGAGCGGACCCTGGGAGCAGTACTTC. This encodes CASSPRTSGSGPWEQYF.

The CDR3 region is CASNSGSDNEQFF. In DNA, the CDR3 is TGCGCCAGCAATAGCGGGAGTGATAATGAGCAGTTCTTC. This rearrangement joins TRBV5-1 to TRBJ2-1; TRBD2 agrees at 9 bases. J was trimmed by 7 bases and V by 6 bases; bases with no gene match: 5. CDR1 and CDR2 from the germline V gene are SGHRS and YFSETQ. CDR3 length: 13 residues.

This chain connects TRBV6-6 to TRBJ2-7, with TRBD1 matching 7 bases. In germline, CDR1 is MNHNY, CDR2 SVGAGI (reference sequence). V trimming: 5 bases; J trimming: 4 bases; junction bases outside the gene matches: 14. This CDR3 is built from 16 residues. CDR3 DNA: TGTGCCAGCAGTACCCCCCAGGGGGTCCCCGAATACGAGCAGTACTTC. It codes for CASSTPQGVPEYEQYF.

J is TRBJ1-5 and V is TRBV7-6, with 8 bases that match TRBD1. Germline V gives CDR1 SGHVS, CDR2 FNYEAQ. Germline trimming cut 2 bases from V and 0 bases from J; bases unmatched to any gene: 12. This CDR3 contains 19 residues. CDR3 sequence (DNA): TGTGCCAGCAGCTTAATCGAGAGACAGGGGCGGAATAGCAATCAGCCCCAGCATTTT. This encodes CASSLIERQGRNSNQPQHF.

The chain employs TRBV18 and TRBJ2-7; TRBD2 is a possible D gene (6 bases). V lost 6 bases and J lost 2, with 14 bases in between. This CDR3 is 14 amino acids long. Per germline, CDR1 KGHSH and CDR2 LQKENI. The CDR3 coding sequence is TGTGCCAGCTCTCCCGGTGGAGGGACCTACGAGCAGTACTTC. It specifies CASSPGGGTYEQYF.